These 22 T cell receptor beta chains came from one sample sequenced in a study of human T cells and chemical hapten exposure. Time point in this sample: pre-sensitization, week 0. The sample's treatment: therapeutic diphenylcyclopropenone sensitization with weekly scalp DPC. One entry per CDR3 protein results from TCRdb running MiXCR on the RACE reads. Seen here are more than 300,000 distinct CDR3 sequences, about 5% observed once, and the top ten hold about 8.2%. The source was whole blood, collected in connection with sensitization to the hapten diphenylcyclopropenone (DPC). Receptor source: a woman aged 18-35 years with alopecia areata. Some clones in this sample may be carry-over from other donors' samples.

Only a few counts were recorded for this clonotype. The chain recombines TRBV4-2 with TRBJ1-1, with D tentatively TRBD1 (5 bases). V dropped 3 bases and J dropped 2 bases, with 19 bases sitting between them. This CDR3 region has 17 residues. CDR1 and CDR2 from the germline V gene are LGHNA and YNFKEQ. This CDR3 reads CASSHRSGAGSNTEAFF. DNA for the CDR3: TGTGCCAGCAGCCATCGATCCGGGGCAGGCTCAAACACTGAAGCTTTCTTT.

The chain employs TRBV6-6 and TRBJ1-6; D is perhaps TRBD1 (6 bases). V lost 4 bases, J lost 10 bases, and 17 bases lay in between. The CDR3 covers 15 residues. CDR1 MNHNY and CDR2 SVGAGI come from the germline V gene (reference sequence). This CDR3 is CASSSRVGQGSPLHF. The CDR3 DNA is TGTGCCAGCAGTTCCCGGGTAGGGCAGGGGTCACCCCTCCACTTT.

This chain uses TRBV28 with TRBJ1-1; 9 bases are shared with TRBD1. Germline V gene data show CDR1 as MDHEN and CDR2 as SYDVKM. This CDR3 contains 14 residues. V shed 5 bases, J shed 5 bases, and the junction held 6 bases outside the gene matches. The CDR3 is CASSVGQGSTEAFF. The CDR3 nucleotides are TGTGCCAGCAGTGTAGGACAGGGGTCTACTGAAGCTTTCTTT. Together with reference TRBV28 and TRBJ1-1, the CDR3 gives the full variable domain: DVKVTQSSRYLVKRTGEKVFLECVQDMDHENMFWYRQDPGLGLRLIYFSYDVKMKEKGDIPEGYSVSREKKERFSLILESASTNQTSMYLCASSVGQGSTEAFFGQGTRLTVV.

V gene TRBV20-1 combines with J gene TRBJ2-7; no clear D gene. From germline, CDR1 is DFQATT and CDR2 SNEGSKA (reference sequence). The CDR3 sequence is 12 residues long. The V end lost 2 bases, the J end lost 4 bases, and 9 bases lay between the germline ends. The CDR3 spells CSARPNFYEQYF. CDR3 DNA sequence: TGCAGTGCTAGACCCAATTTTTACGAGCAGTACTTC.

At least ten counts were recorded for this clonotype. The chain couples TRBV12-3 or TRBV12-4 to TRBJ1-1; no clear D. Trimming stripped 2 bases from V and 10 bases from J, with 14 bases between. The CDR3 runs to 13 residues. CDR3: CASSLNVPSTAFF. Here the CDR3 DNA reads TGTGCCAGCAGTTTAAACGTTCCATCCACAGCTTTCTTT.

The chain employs TRBV20-1 and TRBJ1-2, with 10 bases matching TRBD1. This CDR3 comprises 16 residues. Germline V gives CDR1 DFQATT, CDR2 SNEGSKA (reference sequence). J lost 6 bases, V lost 0 bases, and 10 bases had no gene match. CDR3 residues: CSARDLKTGGADGYTF. In DNA, the CDR3 is TGCAGTGCTAGAGACCTTAAGACAGGGGGCGCGGATGGCTACACCTTC.

Ten or more counts support this clonotype. The chain combines TRBV6-2 or TRBV6-3 with TRBJ1-4; D remains ambiguous. Per the germline V gene, CDR1 is MNHEY and CDR2 is SVGEGT. The CDR3 consists of 13 residues. Trimming left V 2 bases short and J 8 bases short, with 9 bases between. CDR3 DNA sequence: TGTGCCAGCAGTTACCCCAGGAGAGAAAAACTGTTTTTT. Residues: CASSYPRREKLFF.

This clonotype was counted a few times. The J gene is TRBJ2-4, the V gene TRBV12-3 or TRBV12-4; D gene unclear. There are 14 residues in the CDR3. V was trimmed by 2 bases and J by 1 base, leaving 6 bases between them. DNA of the CDR3: TGTGCCAGCAGTTTACGAGATGCCAAAAACATTCAGTACTTC. It specifies CASSLRDAKNIQYF.

Only a few counts were recorded for this clonotype. The chain combines TRBV4-3 with TRBJ2-7, with D possibly being TRBD1 (6 bases). The CDR3 spans 14 residues. V was pared by 0 bases and J by 4 bases, with 10 bases between. Per the germline V gene, CDR1 is LGHNA and CDR2 is YSLEER. The CDR3 reads CASSQDIRGYEQYF. CDR3 DNA: TGCGCCAGCAGCCAAGATATCAGGGGATACGAGCAGTACTTC.

This clonotype was counted at least ten times. J is TRBJ2-7 and V is TRBV7-3, with 7 bases identical to TRBD2. The CDR3 length is 14 residues. Unmatched junction bases numbered 4, after V lost 5 bases and J lost 0 bases. Germline loops: CDR1 SGHTA, CDR2 FQGTGA. The CDR3 loop reads CASSTGGSSYEQYF. The CDR3 DNA is TGTGCCAGCAGCACCGGGGGGTCCTCCTACGAGCAGTACTTC.

This clonotype was picked up a small number of times. This chain uses TRBV6-1 with TRBJ1-4; TRBD1 matches at 9 bases. Unmatched junction bases numbered 7, after V lost 6 bases and J lost 5 bases. The germline gives CDR1 MNHNS, CDR2 SASEGT. CDR3 size: 15 residues. Here the CDR3 reads CASREGQGKNEKLFF. The DNA for the CDR3 is TGTGCCAGCAGAGAGGGACAGGGAAAGAATGAAAAACTGTTTTTT.

The chain joins TRBV28 to TRBJ1-3; 7 nucleotides line up with TRBD1. The V and J ends lost 1 base and 0 bases, in that order; junction bases with no gene match: 3. CDR3 length: 16 residues. Germline V lookup: CDR1 MDHEN, CDR2 SYDVKM. The CDR3 loop is CASSLLGTASGNTIYF. As DNA, the CDR3 is TGTGCCAGCAGTTTATTGGGGACAGCCTCTGGAAACACCATATATTTT. The full variable domain, with the rest looked up from reference TRBV28 and TRBJ1-3, is DVKVTQSSRYLVKRTGEKVFLECVQDMDHENMFWYRQDPGLGLRLIYFSYDVKMKEKGDIPEGYSVSREKKERFSLILESASTNQTSMYLCASSLLGTASGNTIYFGEGSWLTVV.

This chain uses TRBV7-2 with TRBJ2-5, with D uncertain. The germline CDR1 and CDR2 sequences are SGHTA and FQGNSA. The length of the CDR3 is 13 residues. V was pared by 1 base and J by 2 bases, with 5 bases between. The DNA of the CDR3 is TGTGCCAGCAGCTTAGTGACACAAGAGACCCAGTACTTC. This codes for CASSLVTQETQYF. Complete variable domain (other parts from reference TRBV7-2 and TRBJ2-5): GAGVSQSPSNKVTEKGKDVELRCDPISGHTALYWYRQSLGQGLEFLIYFQGNSAPDKSGLPSDRFSAERTGGSVSTLTIQRTQQEDSAVYLCASSLVTQETQYFGPGTRLLVL.

The table lists this clonotype with many counts. This chain uses TRBV15 with TRBJ1-2; D is unclear. CDR1 LNHNV and CDR2 YYDKDF come from the germline V gene (reference sequence). The CDR3 loop spans 14 amino acids. The ends were cut back, 5 bases at V and 2 bases at J, with 12 bases in the middle. The CDR3 reads CATSPGRLNYGYTF. The DNA for the CDR3 is TGTGCCACCAGCCCGGGCAGGTTGAACTATGGCTACACCTTC. Full variable domain (outside the CDR3, taken from reference TRBV15 and TRBJ1-2): DAMVIQNPRYQVTQFGKPVTLSCSQTLNHNVMYWYQQKSSQAPKLLFHYYDKDFNNEADTPDNFQSRRPNTSFCFLDIRSPGLGDTAMYLCATSPGRLNYGYTFGSGTRLTVV.

V and J are TRBV6-6 and TRBJ1-4; D possibly corresponds to TRBD1 (5 bases). Trimming shortened V by 6 bases and J by 4 bases, and 9 bases separated the two germline ends. Germline V gene sequence: CDR1 MNHNY, CDR2 SVGAGI (reference sequence). The CDR3 sequence is 13 residues long. The CDR3 bases are TGTGCCAGCAGGGGGACTGATAATGAAAAACTGTTTTTT. It translates to CASRGTDNEKLFF.

The V and J genes are TRBV3-1 and TRBJ2-3; 7 positions agree with TRBD2. Germline V gene data show CDR1 as LGHDT and CDR2 as YNNKEL (reference sequence). V lost 4 bases and J lost 2; bases outside the gene matches: 6. The CDR3 totals 15 residues. The CDR3, as DNA: TGTGCCAGCAGCCGCGGGACTATCTACACAGATACGCAGTATTTT. Protein sequence: CASSRGTIYTDTQYF.

There are many counts of this clonotype. The chain couples TRBV12-3 or TRBV12-4 to TRBJ1-2; the match to TRBD1 covers 7 bases. V shed 3 bases and J 6 bases; nucleotides not matched to a gene: 10. CDR3 length equals 15 residues. The CDR3: CASSLLFDRVNGYTF. The DNA for the CDR3 is TGTGCCAGCAGTTTGCTTTTCGACAGGGTGAATGGCTACACCTTC.

This clonotype has a count of ten or more. The chain joins TRBV2 to TRBJ1-2; unclear D gene. Looked up from germline, CDR1 is SNHLY and CDR2 is FYNNEI. This CDR3 has 12 amino acids. V was clipped by 4 bases and J by 4 bases, with 7 bases between them. CDR3 in DNA: TGTGCCAGCAGTGGTTCAGGCTATGGCTACACCTTC. It yields the protein CASSGSGYGYTF.

CDR3 in DNA: TGTGCCAGCAGTCCCGGGACCCACACCGGGGAGCTGTTTTTT. Its translation: CASSPGTHTGELFF. This chain links TRBV12-3 or TRBV12-4 with TRBJ2-2; tentatively, D is TRBD1 or TRBD2 (5 bases each). Trimming left V 5 bases short and J 3 bases short, with 10 bases between. This CDR3 has 14 residues.

The chain has TRBV28 and TRBJ1-2; tentatively, D is TRBD1 (5 bases). This CDR3 spans 14 amino acids. CDR1 is MDHEN and CDR2 is SYDVKM in the germline V gene. With 5 bases removed from V and 0 bases from J, the gap between germline ends came to 10 bases. The CDR3 here is CASSGGDANYGYTF. CDR3 in DNA: TGTGCCAGCAGTGGAGGGGACGCTAACTATGGCTACACCTTC.

This clonotype occurred many times. This sequence joins TRBV29-1 and TRBJ1-1; TRBD1 matches 8 bases. Trimming cost V 6 bases and J 6 bases; bases outside gene matches: 6. The V gene's germline CDR1 is SQVTM and CDR2 ANQGSEA. This CDR3 has 12 residues. CDR3 amino acids: CSVMDRAAEAFF. For the CDR3, the DNA is TGCAGCGTCATGGACAGGGCGGCTGAAGCTTTCTTT.

This chain uses TRBV6-5 with TRBJ1-6, with D unresolved. The length of the CDR3 is 14 residues. V gave up 2 bases and J gave up 5 bases, with 7 bases separating them. From germline, CDR1 is MNHEY and CDR2 SVGAGI. The CDR3 region is CASSYEADNSPLHF. DNA for the CDR3: TGTGCCAGCAGTTACGAGGCCGATAATTCACCCCTCCACTTT.